This entry concerns a single T cell receptor beta chain. The sample is drawn from a study of blood T cell repertoires in COVID-19. Sequenced by immunoSEQ multiplex PCR; TCRdb stores in-frame clones only, minus some. The sample lists about 320,000 clones; 90% were seen once. Trimming removed 3 bases at V and 7 bases at J, with 10 bases between. The germline gives CDR1 LNHDA, CDR2 SQIVND (reference sequence). This CDR3 is built from 14 residues. This receptor was obtained from a man aged 60-69 years who had recovered from COVID-19. This sequence joins TRBV19 and TRBJ1-6, with D unresolved. The specimen sequenced was PBMCs or T cells enriched from blood (not recorded which). Written as DNA, the CDR3 is TGTGCCAGTAGTATTGATGGGCTCAATTCACCCCTCCACTTT. Amino acid sequence: CASSIDGLNSPLHF.